These T cell receptor beta chains were read from a single sample in a study of beta chain features in type 1 diabetes. Libraries were prepared by immunoSEQ multiplex PCR; TCRdb keeps only in-frame clonotypes and omits some of them. Of 20,000 to 30,000 clones listed, roughly three quarters were seen once; the top ten hold around 2%. What was sequenced was Tregs from blood. The source is a woman in her forties in good health. CDR3s leave out the opening cysteine and the closing phenylalanine or tryptophan.

V: TRBV7-9
J: TRBJ1-1
CDR3: ASSLMTGQGLGDTEAF

V: TRBV7-2
J: TRBJ2-3
CDR3: ASSAQAGTSSQDTQY

V: TRBV6-5
J: TRBJ2-7
CDR3: ASSLPGQGEQY

V: TRBV15
J: TRBJ2-6
CDR3: ATLTKESGANVLT

V: TRBV5-1
J: TRBJ2-7
CDR3: ASSFRTGGLEQY

V: TRBV7-2
J: TRBJ2-2
CDR3: ASRRGLAGSGELF

V: TRBV4-1
J: TRBJ2-7
CDR3: ASSFSGTGSYEQY

V: TRBV5-1
J: TRBJ2-7
CDR3: ASSWDRGLEQY

V: TRBV6-5
J: TRBJ2-7
CDR3: ASSYSAGETYEQY

V: TRBV7-2
J: TRBJ2-1
CDR3: ASSLARVKDEQF

V: TRBV7-9
J: TRBJ2-1
CDR3: ASTLLASYNEQF

V: TRBV5-6
J: TRBJ1-1
CDR3: ASSRAGVNTEAF

V: TRBV7-8
J: TRBJ1-1
CDR3: ASSLYNRVVDTEAF

V: TRBV5-1
J: TRBJ2-7
CDR3: ASSLAGTKSSYEQY

V: TRBV5-1
J: TRBJ2-5
CDR3: ASSPGETQY

V: TRBV29-1
J: TRBJ2-1
CDR3: SVDGKGTATYNEQF

V: TRBV19
J: TRBJ1-6
CDR3: ASSISHRESSYNSPLH

V: TRBV14
J: TRBJ1-4
CDR3: ASSRTGWGDEKLF

V: TRBV7-2
J: TRBJ2-2
CDR3: ASSLTRTVRGELF

V: TRBV5-6
J: TRBJ2-2
CDR3: ASSLGTGATGELF

V: TRBV7-9
J: TRBJ2-5
CDR3: ASSFRGGTETQY

V: TRBV5-5
J: TRBJ2-7
CDR3: ASRSNYEQY

V: TRBV19
J: TRBJ2-7
CDR3: ASSIGTDYEQY

V: TRBV7-9
J: TRBJ1-2
CDR3: ASSSGAGNYGYT

V: TRBV2
J: TRBJ1-1
CDR3: ASSERGRTEAF

V: TRBV5-1
J: TRBJ2-6
CDR3: ASSLVRVSSSGANVLT

V: TRBV5-1
J: TRBJ2-3
CDR3: ASSLGGAITDTQY

V: TRBV7-2
J: TRBJ2-1
CDR3: ASSLATDRGNEQF

V: TRBV11-2
J: TRBJ1-1
CDR3: ASSLVADTEAF

V: TRBV27
J: TRBJ1-5
CDR3: ASRGGPNQPQH

V: TRBV4-2
J: TRBJ1-1
CDR3: ASSGEGESEAF

V: TRBV10-3
J: TRBJ1-5
CDR3: AISESSLSNQPQH

V: TRBV6-5
J: TRBJ1-1
CDR3: ASSAYGTGVTEAF

V: TRBV5-4
J: TRBJ2-2
CDR3: ASSTPTSGVTGELF

V: TRBV2
J: TRBJ2-5
CDR3: ASRDRVETQY

V: TRBV7-2
J: TRBJ2-7
CDR3: ASSRATEIYEQY

V: TRBV11-2
J: TRBJ2-7
CDR3: ASSLSGNLGYEQY

V: TRBV5-5
J: TRBJ2-1
CDR3: ASRGGTKQF

V: TRBV6-1
J: TRBJ2-3
CDR3: ASSVMGGADTQY

V: TRBV7-2
J: TRBJ1-5
CDR3: ASSFQGYSNQPQH

V: TRBV27
J: TRBJ2-7
CDR3: ASSFQAGPSYEQY

V: TRBV5-8
J: TRBJ1-5
CDR3: ASSLQGSQPQH

V: TRBV19
J: TRBJ2-1
CDR3: ASSIGGKADNEQF

V: TRBV6-6
J: TRBJ2-2
CDR3: ASSRGGDVNTGELF

V: TRBV7-9
J: TRBJ2-7
CDR3: ASSSEGQGRDEQY

V: TRBV6-1
J: TRBJ2-5
CDR3: ASRDRGETQY

V: TRBV10-3
J: TRBJ1-1
CDR3: AISEGQGARTEAF

V: TRBV5-1
J: TRBJ1-2
CDR3: ASSPGGLGYT

V: TRBV23-1
J: TRBJ1-5
CDR3: ASSQNKGGSVSNQPQH